Described below is a single TCR beta chain sequence and its context. The target antigen is unknown. This record comes from a study of CD4 T cells in relation to SARS-CoV-2 and coronaviruses. Points from the study as a whole: No donor gave both pre-pandemic and post-infection samples.

Unexposed donor CD4+ T cells date from 2011-2018, before the COVID-19 pandemic. The cells were cultured for under twelve days before CD4+ T cells were isolated. Per germline, CDR1 GTSNPN and CDR2 SVGIG (reference sequence). V dropped 2 bases and J dropped 4 bases, with 17 bases sitting between them. The CDR3 consists of 16 residues. This table comes from immunoSEQ multiplex PCR, and its TCRdb copy is limited to in-frame clones, with some not included. The sample yields roughly 25,000 clones, about 84% seen once. The rearrangement links TRBV30 to TRBJ2-2; D not certain. This TCR was sampled from a human donor in good health. Specimen: CD4+ T cells from PBMCs, cultured in vitro. DNA of the CDR3: TGTGCCTGGAGTCAAAACACCCATACAAGCACCGGGGAGCTGTTTTTT. Translation gives CAWSQNTHTSTGELFF.